This T cell receptor (beta chain) was obtained from a study of blood T cells in healthy people across ages. For every donor, a draw yielded about 9.7 milliliters of peripheral blood. Extraction of total RNA produced a minimum of 6 micrograms from each sample. V lost 0 bases to trimming and J lost 5 bases, with 12 bases between them. The CDR3 covers 15 residues. Germline CDR1 SGHRS, CDR2 YFSETQ. A second PCR of roughly 7 to 11 cycles used a sample-barcoded 5' primer and a J-beta primer mix. TCRdb re-analysed the 5' RACE reads in MiXCR, keeping a single row per CDR3 protein. The data contain some 640,000 distinct CDR3 sequences, approximately 49% of them singletons.

This chain links TRBV5-1 with TRBJ1-5; D is perhaps TRBD1 (6 bases). This TCR came from a woman aged 55-70 years in good health. The specimen was blood. The CDR3 nucleotides are TGCGCCAGCAGCTTGGCAGGACAGCTCGATCAGCCCCAGCATTTT. This codes for CASSLAGQLDQPQHF. Complete variable domain (other parts from reference TRBV5-1 and TRBJ1-5): KAGVTQTPRYLIKTRGQQVTLSCSPISGHRSVSWYQQTPGQGLQFLFEYFSETQRNKGNFPGRFSGRQFSNSRSEMNVSTLELGDSALYLCASSLAGQLDQPQHFGDGTRLSIL.